These 32 T cell receptor beta chains originate from one sample sequenced in a study of CD8 T cells in Susac syndrome. The authors reverse transcribed roughly 0.5 to 1 ug RNA with random hexamers. TCRdb passed the immunoSEQ multiplex PCR reads through MiXCR, listing each CDR3 protein once. The table lists 200,000 or so distinct CDR3 sequences, 90% to 95% of them singletons. Sequencing was done on a sample of CD4+ T cells from PBMCs. The source of these receptors is a human donor with multiple sclerosis.

V usage is TRBV4-1 and J usage is TRBJ1-2; no clear D gene. The V gene lost 0 bases and the J gene lost 6 bases, with 8 bases spanning the gap. CDR3 length: 13 amino acids. CDR1 is MGHRA and CDR2 is YSYEKL in the germline V gene. The CDR3 DNA follows: TGCGCCAGCAGCCAAGAATTGCGGGATGGCTACACCTTC. It translates to CASSQELRDGYTF.

The chain is built from TRBV12-3 or TRBV12-4 and TRBJ2-3; 7 bases align to TRBD1. CDR3 length: 16 residues. Trimming took 4 bases from V and 5 from J; bases not matched to a gene: 12. As DNA, the CDR3 is TGTGCCAGCAGTTCCCGGACAGGCCCCGCTATAGATACGCAGTATTTT. As protein: CASSSRTGPAIDTQYF.

This sequence joins TRBV29-1 and TRBJ2-2; D might be TRBD2 (5 bases). The length of the CDR3 is 15 residues. V shed 6 bases and J shed 4 bases, with 18 bases lying between them. Per germline, CDR1 SQVTM and CDR2 ANQGSEA. The CDR3 bases are TGCAGCGTACTCCCCCGAATGGGGAGCACCGGGGAGCTGTTTTTT. Its translation is CSVLPRMGSTGELFF.

V usage is TRBV7-9 and J usage is TRBJ2-7, with D uncertain. The CDR3 length is 12 residues. Germline values: CDR1 SEHNR, CDR2 FQNEAQ (reference sequence). Trimming shortened V by 5 bases and J by 4 bases, and 9 bases separated the two germline ends. The chain's CDR3 is CASSPNTYEQYF. DNA for the CDR3: TGTGCCAGCAGCCCAAACACGTACGAGCAGTACTTC. The variable domain in full, with the rest retrieved from reference TRBV7-9 and TRBJ2-7, is DTGVSQNPRHKITKRGQNVTFRCDPISEHNRLYWYRQTLGQGPEFLTYFQNEAQLEKSRLLSDRFSAERPKGSFSTLEIQRTEQGDSAMYLCASSPNTYEQYFGPGTRLTVT.

The rearrangement links TRBV11-2 to TRBJ2-4; D is possibly TRBD1 (6 bases). V was trimmed by 3 bases and J by 6 bases, leaving 9 bases between them. The germline CDR1 and CDR2 sequences are SGHAT and FQNNGV. This CDR3 is built from 13 residues. CDR3 in DNA: TGTGCCAGCAGCTTTGTACAGGGAAACATTCAGTACTTC. It yields the protein CASSFVQGNIQYF.

V and J are TRBV30 and TRBJ2-2; no reliable D call. The germline CDR1 and CDR2 sequences are GTSNPN and SVGIG (reference sequence). The CDR3 has 11 amino acids. Trimming took 3 bases from V and 13 from J, leaving 12 bases between them. The CDR3 here is CAWSTRFRLFF. CDR3 DNA: TGTGCCTGGAGCACTCGATTTAGGCTGTTTTTT.

The J gene is TRBJ2-7, the V gene TRBV11-2; 9 bases map to TRBD2. The CDR3 spans 15 residues. J was trimmed by 7 bases and V by 2 bases; bases with no gene match: 9. The germline CDR1 and CDR2 sequences are SGHAT and FQNNGV. The CDR3 spells CASSLFTSGLWEQYF. The CDR3, as DNA: TGTGCCAGCAGCTTATTTACTAGCGGGTTGTGGGAGCAGTACTTC. Full variable domain (missing parts from reference TRBV11-2 and TRBJ2-7): EAGVAQSPRYKIIEKRQSVAFWCNPISGHATLYWYQQILGQGPKLLIQFQNNGVVDDSQLPKDRFSAERLKGVDSTLKIQPAKLEDSAVYLCASSLFTSGLWEQYFGPGTRLTVT.

This clonotype occurred once. V gene TRBV7-3 combines with J gene TRBJ2-3, with 8 bases fitting TRBD2. V lost 4 bases and J lost 4; bases outside the gene matches: 7. The germline V gene encodes CDR1 SGHTA and CDR2 FQGTGA. CDR3 length: 15 amino acids. The CDR3 coding sequence is TGTGCCAGCAGCTCGACCAGCGGGAGTCCAGATACGCAGTATTTT. This translates into CASSSTSGSPDTQYF.

This chain links TRBV20-1 with TRBJ2-4; 11 positions match TRBD2. This CDR3 has 16 amino acids. V lost 5 bases and J lost 6; bases outside the gene matches: 12. CDR1 and CDR2 from the germline V gene are DFQATT and SNEGSKA (reference sequence). The DNA of the CDR3 is TGCAGTGCTTCCGGATTGACTAGCGGGACTGGAAACATTCAGTACTTC. Encoded protein: CSASGLTSGTGNIQYF.

The V gene is TRBV7-3, the J gene TRBJ2-3; maybe TRBD2 (7 bases). There are 14 residues in the CDR3. With 6 bases removed from V and 7 bases from J, the gap between germline ends came to 17 bases. Germline assignment: CDR1 SGHTA and CDR2 FQGTGA. The CDR3 coding sequence is TGTGCCAGCAGTGCCGGGGGGCCTCTTTATACGCAGTATTTT. This encodes CASSAGGPLYTQYF.

The chain joins TRBV30 to TRBJ2-7; no reliable D call. V lost 1 base to trimming and J lost 3 bases, with 13 bases between them. Germline V lookup: CDR1 GTSNPN, CDR2 SVGIG (reference sequence). CDR3 length: 14 residues. CDR3 DNA: TGTGCCTGGAGTGCGGGCAGGAGCTTCTACGAGCAGTACTTC. As protein: CAWSAGRSFYEQYF.

This clonotype was counted a single time. V and J are TRBV27 and TRBJ2-7, with a weak D call TRBD1 (5 bases). Trimming stripped 3 bases from V and 2 bases from J, with 11 bases between. The CDR3 is 14 residues long. The germline CDR1 and CDR2 sequences are MNHEY and SMNVEV (reference sequence). The chain's CDR3 is CASSLRTIPYEQYF. The CDR3 DNA reads TGTGCCAGCAGTTTGAGGACAATCCCCTACGAGCAGTACTTC.

This chain connects TRBV20-1 to TRBJ2-7; 10 positions match TRBD1. Per germline, CDR1 DFQATT and CDR2 SNEGSKA (reference sequence). J lost 2 bases, V lost 0 bases, and 4 bases had no gene match. The CDR3 runs to 15 residues. CDR3 in amino acids: CSARDEGQGTYEQYF. In DNA, the CDR3 is TGCAGTGCTAGAGATGAGGGACAGGGGACCTACGAGCAGTACTTC.

This chain uses TRBV24-1 with TRBJ2-1; D not resolved. Looked up from germline, CDR1 is KGHDR and CDR2 is SFDVKD. The CDR3 sequence is 11 residues long. Trimming pared 10 bases from V and 8 bases from J, leaving 11 bases between. DNA for the CDR3: TGTGCCACGCAAACCCTAGATGAGCAGTTCTTC. Translating it yields CATQTLDEQFF.

The chain joins TRBV25-1 to TRBJ1-5; D is undetermined. The V and J ends lost 5 bases and 3 bases respectively, with 11 bases between them. This CDR3 is 14 amino acids long. Germline loops: CDR1 MGHDK, CDR2 SYGVNS. The CDR3 nucleotides are TGTGCCAGCAGTATCCTTGGGGTCAATCAGCCCCAGCATTTT. This sequence encodes CASSILGVNQPQHF.

This chain joins TRBV30 and TRBJ1-2; D unclear. Trimming shortened V by 2 bases and J by 5 bases, and 9 bases separated the two germline ends. Germline lookup yields CDR1 GTSNPN and CDR2 SVGIG (reference sequence). This CDR3 region has 12 residues. The CDR3: CAWSPSAYGYTF. The CDR3, as DNA: TGTGCCTGGAGTCCATCGGCTTATGGCTACACCTTC.

V is TRBV2 and J is TRBJ2-3; D remains ambiguous. The CDR3 has 13 amino acids. Per germline, CDR1 SNHLY and CDR2 FYNNEI. V was cut by 6 bases and J by 1 base, with 8 bases left in between. The CDR3 is CASRTDGTDTQYF. The CDR3 region has the DNA TGTGCCAGCAGGACCGATGGCACAGATACGCAGTATTTT. The variable domain in full, completed from reference TRBV2 and TRBJ2-3, reads EPEVTQTPSHQVTQMGQEVILRCVPISNHLYFYWYRQILGQKVEFLVSFYNNEISEKSEIFDDQFSVERPDGSNFTLKIRSTKLEDSAMYFCASRTDGTDTQYFGPGTRLTVL.

The chain links TRBV10-3 to TRBJ2-7; weak D call: TRBD1 (5 bases). Germline assignment: CDR1 ENHRY and CDR2 SYGVKD. The CDR3 has 15 amino acids. V was pared by 0 bases and J by 2 bases, with 11 bases between. The CDR3 loop reads CAISESRQGTYEQYF. In DNA form, the CDR3 reads TGTGCCATCAGTGAGTCAAGGCAGGGAACCTACGAGCAGTACTTC.

The chain employs TRBV28 and TRBJ2-7; D uncertain. The germline V gene has CDR1 MDHEN and CDR2 SYDVKM. The CDR3 is 11 residues long. V dropped 5 bases and J dropped 3 bases, with 5 bases sitting between them. The CDR3 nucleotides read TGTGCCAGCAGTGTCTACTACGAGCAGTACTTC. Protein: CASSVYYEQYF.

The rearrangement joins TRBV30 to TRBJ2-7; unclear D gene. The CDR3 spans 13 residues. Per the germline V gene, CDR1 is GTSNPN and CDR2 is SVGIG (reference sequence). V lost 3 bases and J 3 bases, leaving 12 bases between the germline ends. The CDR3 sequence: CAWSDAVGYEQYF. CDR3 bases: TGTGCCTGGAGCGACGCCGTGGGCTACGAGCAGTACTTC. Based on the CDR3 plus reference TRBV30 and TRBJ2-7, the full variable domain is SQTIHQWPATLVQPVGSPLSLECTVEGTSNPNLYWYRQAAGRGLQLLFYSVGIGQISSEVPQNLSASRPQDRQFILSSKKLLLSDSGFYLCAWSDAVGYEQYFGPGTRLTVT.

This clonotype has a single count. The chain combines TRBV3-1 with TRBJ2-2; no firm D call. In germline, CDR1 is LGHDT, CDR2 YNNKEL (reference sequence). The CDR3 totals 15 residues. V dropped 4 bases and J dropped 4 bases, with 13 bases sitting between them. CDR3 loop: CASSLPWAATGELFF. The CDR3 nucleotides read TGTGCCAGCAGCCTGCCTTGGGCTGCCACCGGGGAGCTGTTTTTT.

The V and J genes are TRBV30 and TRBJ1-2, with a possible D match to TRBD1 (5 bases). V lost 2 bases and J 5 bases, leaving 12 bases between the germline ends. CDR1 GTSNPN and CDR2 SVGIG come from the germline V gene (reference sequence). The CDR3 runs 13 residues. CDR3 sequence (DNA): TGTGCCTGGAGTCTGGGACGTGATTATGGCTACACCTTC. Translated, it gives CAWSLGRDYGYTF. Combining the CDR3 with reference TRBV30 and TRBJ1-2 gives the whole variable domain SQTIHQWPATLVQPVGSPLSLECTVEGTSNPNLYWYRQAAGRGLQLLFYSVGIGQISSEVPQNLSASRPQDRQFILSSKKLLLSDSGFYLCAWSLGRDYGYTFGSGTRLTVV.

The rearrangement uses TRBV29-1 and TRBJ1-2; no clear D gene. In germline, CDR1 is SQVTM, CDR2 ANQGSEA. The V and J ends lost 4 bases and 4 bases respectively, with 16 bases between them. This CDR3 region has 14 residues. CDR3 amino acids: CSVGSIGRFYGYTF. The CDR3 nucleotides are TGCAGCGTTGGTTCGATAGGCAGGTTCTATGGCTACACCTTC.

The chain combines TRBV7-9 with TRBJ2-6; D not certain. This CDR3 comprises 16 residues. Per the germline V gene, CDR1 is SEHNR and CDR2 is FQNEAQ (reference sequence). Trimming shortened V by 1 base and J by 0 bases, and 7 bases separated the two germline ends. The CDR3: CASSLGRVSGANVLTF. For the CDR3, the DNA is TGTGCCAGCAGCTTAGGTCGTGTCTCTGGGGCCAACGTCCTGACTTTC.

This chain links TRBV4-1 with TRBJ2-7; tentatively, D is TRBD2 (5 bases). The CDR3 loop spans 12 amino acids. Germline V gives CDR1 MGHRA, CDR2 YSYEKL. Trimming cost V 3 bases and J 9 bases, with 12 bases left between them. The CDR3 DNA sequence: TGCGCCAGCAGCCACGGGGAACCGCGGCAGTACTTC. Translating it yields CASSHGEPRQYF.

V usage is TRBV2 and J usage is TRBJ1-5; D gene ambiguous. The CDR3 totals 14 residues. Germline-derived CDR1 and CDR2 are SNHLY and FYNNEI. V lost 5 bases to trimming and J lost 6 bases, with 14 bases between them. Here the CDR3 reads CASSTQTARQPQHF. The CDR3 DNA reads TGTGCCAGCAGTACCCAGACCGCCCGTCAGCCCCAGCATTTT.

This rearrangement joins TRBV6-5 to TRBJ2-1, with D perhaps TRBD1 or TRBD2 (6 bases each). Germline V CDR1 and CDR2: MNHEY, SVGAGI. This CDR3 spans 12 amino acids. Trimming cost V 2 bases and J 9 bases, with 8 bases left between them. The CDR3 bases are TGTGCCAGCAGTTACGAGGGGGGTGAGCAGTTCTTC. This codes for CASSYEGGEQFF.

The chain joins TRBV10-3 to TRBJ2-3; the match to TRBD2 covers 8 bases. CDR1 and CDR2 from the germline V gene are ENHRY and SYGVKD. The junction had 3 bases not matched to a gene; V was cut back by 6 bases and J by 1 base. CDR3 length: 14 amino acids. The CDR3 spells CAIRAGGGTDTQYF. CDR3 nucleotide sequence: TGTGCCATCAGGGCGGGGGGAGGCACAGATACGCAGTATTTT.

The chain carries TRBV7-3 and TRBJ1-1; possible D gene TRBD1, 6 bases. Trimming pared 1 base from V and 10 bases from J, leaving 10 bases between. Germline loops: CDR1 SGHTA, CDR2 FQGTGA. The CDR3 loop spans 12 amino acids. In nucleotides, the CDR3 is TGTGCCAGCAGCTTAAAAGGGGGGCCAGCTTTCTTT. It codes for CASSLKGGPAFF. Based on the CDR3 plus reference TRBV7-3 and TRBJ1-1, the full variable domain is GAGVSQTPSNKVTEKGKYVELRCDPISGHTALYWYRQSLGQGPEFLIYFQGTGAADDSGLPNDRFFAVRPEGSVSTLKIQRTERGDSAVYLCASSLKGGPAFFGQGTRLTVV.

The chain joins TRBV29-1 to TRBJ2-7; D uncertain. This CDR3 is 14 amino acids long. Between the trimmed V and J ends, which lost 6 bases and 3 bases, there was a span of 18 bases. The germline V gene has CDR1 SQVTM and CDR2 ANQGSEA. As DNA, the CDR3 is TGCAGCGTGGTAGGACCTTTGCCCCTCTACGAGCAGTACTTC. It codes for CSVVGPLPLYEQYF.

This chain connects TRBV24-1 to TRBJ2-1; D is undetermined. The CDR3 is 13 amino acids. CDR1 is KGHDR and CDR2 is SFDVKD in the germline V gene. V lost 6 bases and J lost 6, with 11 bases in between. Here the CDR3 DNA reads TGTGCCACCAGTATAATCCCCTTCAATGAGCAGTTCTTC. It translates to CATSIIPFNEQFF.

The V gene is TRBV20-1, the J gene TRBJ1-1, with D possibly matching TRBD1 (5 bases). Trimming stripped 2 bases from V and 3 bases from J, with 10 bases between. Germline assignment: CDR1 DFQATT and CDR2 SNEGSKA (reference sequence). The CDR3 covers 13 residues. The CDR3 DNA reads as TGCAGTGCTAGACAGGGTAGGGACACTGAAGCTTTCTTT. It yields the protein CSARQGRDTEAFF.